This entry is about one T cell receptor (beta chain). The data originate from a study of blood T cell repertoires in COVID-19. Study-level information: Italy, Spain and the United States were the sources of the convalescent and acute COVID-19 samples. T cells, B-cell-depleted T cells, or PBMCs provided the cDNA or gDNA that served as material.

Per the study methods: Amplifying reference gene primers gave estimates of nucleated cell counts. Sequencing used immunoSEQ multiplex PCR; TCRdb keeps in-frame clones, though not all of them. V and J calls and clone size come straight from that table; D and trimming were deduced from the DNA. The sample yields fewer than 40,000 clones, more than 60% seen once. This TCR came from a man in his sixties with active COVID-19. What was sequenced was peripheral blood.

The CDR3 here is CASSPPTGRVRAFF. The DNA of the CDR3 is TGTGCCAGCAGCCCGCCGACAGGGAGAGTTAGAGCTTTCTTT. This rearrangement joins TRBV9 to TRBJ1-1; 7 nucleotides match TRBD1. The CDR3 is 14 amino acids. V shed 4 bases, J shed 10 bases, and the junction held 13 bases outside the gene matches. Germline-derived CDR1 and CDR2 are SGDLS and YYNGEE.